This TCR beta chain was captured in a study of blood T cells in healthy people across ages. General study results and limits: Since the PBMCs were unsorted, naive and antigen-experienced cells could not be conclusively compared. Greater diversity and more naive CD4+ cells were seen in long-lived donors than in aged donors.

Alongside a J-beta primer mix, a sample-barcoded 5' primer served in a second PCR lasting 7 to 11 cycles. TCRdb re-analysed the 5' RACE reads in MiXCR, keeping a single row per CDR3 protein. Here the sample spans 730,000 or so distinct CDR3 sequences, 40% to 45% being singletons. They isolated at least 7 million PBMCs from each sample. Unmatched junction bases numbered 4, after V lost 5 bases and J lost 0 bases. The germline gives CDR1 SNHLY, CDR2 FYNNEI. This CDR3 has 15 amino acids. As for this clonotype: Its antigen is still unknown.

The source material was blood. The rearrangement joins TRBV2 to TRBJ2-7; 10 nucleotides line up with TRBD2. This clonotype was obtained from a man at least 80 years old in good health. CDR3 DNA: TGTGCCAGCAGTTCACTAGCGGGAAGCTCCTACGAGCAGTACTTC. Its protein product is CASSSLAGSSYEQYF.